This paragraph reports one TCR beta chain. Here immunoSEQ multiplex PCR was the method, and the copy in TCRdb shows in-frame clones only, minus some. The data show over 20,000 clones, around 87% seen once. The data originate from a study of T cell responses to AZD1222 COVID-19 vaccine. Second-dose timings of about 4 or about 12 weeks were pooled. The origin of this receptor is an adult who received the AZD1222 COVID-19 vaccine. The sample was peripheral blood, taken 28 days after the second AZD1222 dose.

CDR3 loop: CSGSVGNANTGELFF. The CDR3 bases are TGCAGCGGTTCGGTCGGCAACGCGAACACCGGGGAGCTGTTTTTT. The rearrangement joins TRBV29-1 to TRBJ2-2, with D unclear. Trimming left V 7 bases short and J 0 bases short, with 15 bases between. Germline loops: CDR1 SQVTM, CDR2 ANQGSEA. CDR3 size: 15 residues.